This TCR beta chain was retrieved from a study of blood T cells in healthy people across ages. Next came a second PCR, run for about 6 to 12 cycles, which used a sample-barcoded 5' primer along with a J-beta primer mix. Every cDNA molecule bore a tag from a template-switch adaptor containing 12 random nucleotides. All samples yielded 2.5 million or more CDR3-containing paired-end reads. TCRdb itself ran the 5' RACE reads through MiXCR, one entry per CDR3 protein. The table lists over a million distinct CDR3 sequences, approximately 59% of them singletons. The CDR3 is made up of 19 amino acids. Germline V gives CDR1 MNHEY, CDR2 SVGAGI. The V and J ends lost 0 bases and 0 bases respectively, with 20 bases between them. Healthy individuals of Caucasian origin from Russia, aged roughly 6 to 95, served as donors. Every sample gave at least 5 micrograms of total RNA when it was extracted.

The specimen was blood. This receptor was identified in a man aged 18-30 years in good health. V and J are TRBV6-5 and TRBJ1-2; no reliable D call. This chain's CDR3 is CASSYSSGGPTLSNYGYTF. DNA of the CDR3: TGTGCCAGCAGTTACTCCTCGGGCGGCCCTACCCTTTCTAACTATGGCTACACCTTC.